This TCR beta chain was recorded in a study of blood T cell repertoires in COVID-19. On the study more broadly: Acute-phase and convalescent COVID-19 samples originated in the United States, Italy and Spain. In each case, the material was cDNA or gDNA derived from T cells, B-cell-depleted T cells, or PBMCs.

V lost 5 bases, J lost 7 bases, and 12 bases lay in between. The CDR3 runs to 13 residues. Germline-derived CDR1 and CDR2 are LNHDA and SQIVND (reference sequence). Libraries were prepared by immunoSEQ multiplex PCR; TCRdb keeps only in-frame clonotypes and omits some of them. The sample consists of 65,000 to 90,000 clones, 65% to 85% of them appearing once. The chain uses TRBV19 and TRBJ1-5, with D uncertain. Material: peripheral blood. This clonotype was sampled from an older woman with acute or convalescent COVID-19. CDR3 sequence (DNA): TGTGCCAGTAGTCGAGGGCTGCAACAGCCCCAGCATTTT. Its protein product is CASSRGLQQPQHF.